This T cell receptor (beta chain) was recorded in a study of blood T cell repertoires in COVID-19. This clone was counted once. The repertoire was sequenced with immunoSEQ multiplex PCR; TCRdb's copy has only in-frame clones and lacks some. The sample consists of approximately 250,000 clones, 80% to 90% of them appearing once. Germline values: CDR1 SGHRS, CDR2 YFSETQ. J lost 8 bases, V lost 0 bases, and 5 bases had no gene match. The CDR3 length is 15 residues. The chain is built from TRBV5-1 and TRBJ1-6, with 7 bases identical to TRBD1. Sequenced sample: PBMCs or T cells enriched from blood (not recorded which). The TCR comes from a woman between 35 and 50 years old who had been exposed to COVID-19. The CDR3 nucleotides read TGCGCCAGCAGCTTGGCCACAGGGGCGGATTCACCCCTCCACTTT. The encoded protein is CASSLATGADSPLHF. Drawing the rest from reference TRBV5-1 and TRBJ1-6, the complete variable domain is KAGVTQTPRYLIKTRGQQVTLSCSPISGHRSVSWYQQTPGQGLQFLFEYFSETQRNKGNFPGRFSGRQFSNSRSEMNVSTLELGDSALYLCASSLATGADSPLHFGNGTRLTVT.